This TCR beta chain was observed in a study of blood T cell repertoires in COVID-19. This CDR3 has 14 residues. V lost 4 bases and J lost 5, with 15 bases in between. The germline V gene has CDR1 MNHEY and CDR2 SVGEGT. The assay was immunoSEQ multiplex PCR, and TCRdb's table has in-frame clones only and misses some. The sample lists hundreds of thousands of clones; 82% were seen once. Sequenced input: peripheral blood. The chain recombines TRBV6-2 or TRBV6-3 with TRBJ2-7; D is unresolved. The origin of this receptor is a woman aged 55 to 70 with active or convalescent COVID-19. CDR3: CASSSAGPIDEQYF. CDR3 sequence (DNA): TGTGCCAGCAGTTCGGCTGGGCCCATCGACGAGCAGTACTTC.